Reported below is one T cell receptor beta chain. TCRdb re-analysed the RT-PCR reads in MiXCR, keeping a single row per CDR3 protein. Of 550,000 to 750,000 distinct CDR3 sequences in the sample, approximately 15% were seen once. CDR3 length: 18 residues. Germline trimming cut 5 bases from V and 6 bases from J; bases unmatched to any gene: 19. Sequenced sample: memory CD4+ T cells from blood. This chain uses TRBV12-3 or TRBV12-4 with TRBJ2-1; 7 bases align to TRBD1. The receptor was isolated from a female donor in good health, serving as a healthy control. The CDR3 spells CASSPRIWGRQGINEQFF. CDR3 DNA sequence: TGTGCCAGCAGTCCACGAATTTGGGGACGACAGGGAATCAATGAGCAGTTCTTC.